These 8 T cell receptor beta chains were sequenced from one sample in a study of cytomegalovirus exposure and HLA in healthy donors. Primers included in the PCR were 60 Vbeta and 13 Jbeta primers. The assay was immunoSEQ multiplex PCR, and TCRdb's table has in-frame clones only and misses some. In the table there are about 190,000 clones, less than 85% of which are singletons. The sample taken for sequencing was PBMCs. These receptors were collected from a young man in good health and CMV-seropositive.

The V call is TRBV30, the J call TRBJ1-3; 8 bases match TRBD1. Germline values: CDR1 GTSNPN, CDR2 SVGIG (reference sequence). V lost 5 bases to trimming and J lost 9 bases; unmatched junction nucleotides: 9. The CDR3 loop spans 13 amino acids. CDR3 DNA: TGTGCCTGGGTGATGGACAGGGTAGGCACCATATATTTT. This encodes CAWVMDRVGTIYF.

The V gene is TRBV4-2, the J gene TRBJ2-7; the match to TRBD2 covers 11 bases. The junction had 4 bases not matched to a gene; V was cut back by 2 bases and J by 4 bases. The CDR3 spans 15 residues. Per germline, CDR1 LGHNA and CDR2 YNFKEQ. In DNA form, the CDR3 reads TGTGCCAGCAGCCAAACTAGCGGGAGTCGATACGAGCAGTACTTC. It codes for CASSQTSGSRYEQYF.

Turning to this clone: Within the sample, other DNA sequences also encode this same CDR3. The genes are TRBV6-5 and TRBJ2-3, with a tentative D call TRBD2 (5 bases). Trimming shortened V by 4 bases and J by 2 bases, and 13 bases separated the two germline ends. The CDR3 contains 15 residues. CDR1 MNHEY and CDR2 SVGAGI come from the germline V gene. In DNA form, the CDR3 reads TGTGCCAGCAGTTCCCTCGGACTTTTCACAGATACGCAGTATTTT. As protein: CASSSLGLFTDTQYF.

This chain links TRBV27 with TRBJ1-6; 9 bases are shared with TRBD1. The V gene end was trimmed by 3 bases and the J gene end by 4 bases; junction bases not matched to a gene: 1. The CDR3 sequence is 15 residues long. Germline V lookup: CDR1 MNHEY, CDR2 SMNVEV (reference sequence). The CDR3 coding sequence is TGTGCCAGCAGTTTGACAGGGGGGTATAATTCACCCCTCCACTTT. This codes for CASSLTGGYNSPLHF.

The CDR3 sequence: CASSVPGQGDEQYF. CDR3 nucleotides: TGTGCCAGTAGTGTCCCGGGACAGGGCGACGAGCAGTACTTC. The chain recombines TRBV19 with TRBJ2-7, with 9 bases lining up with TRBD1. Germline loops: CDR1 LNHDA, CDR2 SQIVND (reference sequence). V shed 5 bases, J shed 5 bases, and the junction held 7 bases outside the gene matches. The CDR3 consists of 14 residues.

This clone came up once. Other DNA sequences in the sample encode the same CDR3. The gene calls are TRBV7-2 and TRBJ2-7; TRBD1 matches 8 bases. With V trimmed by 5 bases and J by 2 bases, 5 bases remained unmatched. The germline V gene has CDR1 SGHTA and CDR2 FQGNSA. The CDR3 is made up of 14 amino acids. CDR3 loop: CASSPRQGTYEQYF. The CDR3 coding sequence is TGTGCCAGCAGCCCTCGACAGGGGACCTACGAGCAGTACTTC.

This clone showed up just a few times. This chain joins TRBV10-3 and TRBJ2-7; TRBD2 matches at 9 bases. The ends lost 11 bases at V and 5 bases at J; junction bases unmatched: 13. This CDR3 spans 14 amino acids. CDR1 is ENHRY and CDR2 is SYGVKD in the germline V gene. In DNA, the CDR3 is TGTGCCGGCAGTGTAGGGCGGGAGGGCGACGAGCAGTACTTC. Translated, it gives CAGSVGREGDEQYF.

This clone has just a few counts. The chain is built from TRBV28 and TRBJ1-5; D is possibly TRBD2 (7 bases). The J call is in doubt because the DNA end fits TRBJ2-3 better. The V gene's germline CDR1 is MDHEN and CDR2 SYDVKM. This CDR3 region has 13 residues. CDR3 loop: CASTLGGAQPQYF. CDR3 sequence (DNA): TGTGCCAGCACCTTGGGGGGGGCCCAGCCCCAGTATTTT.